This T cell receptor (beta chain) emerged from a study of shared clonotypes between healthy human individuals. CD8 cells regarded as naive lacked CD45RO, were positively chosen for CCR7, and omitted terminally differentiated effector memory CD45RA+ cells. Only in-frame clones appear in the TCRdb table, and some are missing; sequencing was by immunoSEQ multiplex PCR. The sample shows millions of clones, about 95% of them seen only once. V lost 5 bases and J 4 bases, leaving 14 bases between the germline ends. From germline, CDR1 is LNHDA and CDR2 SQIVND (reference sequence). This CDR3 is 14 amino acids long.

The rearrangement links TRBV19 to TRBJ1-2; perhaps TRBD1 as D (5 bases). Sequences were obtained from naive CD8+ T cells sorted from blood. This receptor was identified in a man younger than 35 in good health. For the CDR3, the DNA is TGTGCCAGTAGTCCCCGGGACCTCTTCTATGGCTACACCTTC. Translation gives CASSPRDLFYGYTF.